Here is one T cell receptor (beta chain) with its context. CDR1 SGDLS and CDR2 YYNGEE come from the germline V gene. V lost 2 bases and J lost 7; bases outside the gene matches: 9. There are 15 residues in the CDR3. The sample belongs to a study of blood T cells in healthy people across ages. For the second PCR, which ran for about 6 to 11 cycles, a sample-barcoded 5' primer and a J-beta primer mix were used. TCRdb used MiXCR to reprocess the 5' RACE reads, holding one entry per CDR3 protein. The sample lists about 1.4 million distinct CDR3 sequences, approximately 59% occurring once. The TCR sequence derives from a man aged 18 to 29 in good health. The V gene is TRBV9, the J gene TRBJ2-4; TRBD1 matches at 7 bases. The material sequenced was blood. The chain's CDR3 is CASSVETGYLNIQYF. The CDR3 DNA sequence: TGTGCCAGCAGCGTCGAGACAGGGTATTTGAACATTCAGTACTTC. Full variable domain (rest looked up from reference TRBV9 and TRBJ2-4): DSGVTQTPKHLITATGQRVTLRCSPRSGDLSVYWYQQSLDQGLQFLIQYYNGEERAKGNILERFSAQQFPDLHSELNLSSLELGDSALYFCASSVETGYLNIQYFGAGTRLSVL.